This T cell receptor (beta chain) was identified during a study of blood T cells in healthy people across ages. Then a second PCR, running roughly 6 to 11 cycles, was carried out with a sample-barcoded 5' primer and a J-beta primer mix. TCRdb ran MiXCR on the 5' RACE reads and lists one entry per CDR3 protein. The sample holds approximately 880,000 distinct CDR3 sequences, 40% to 60% seen once. There are 16 residues in the CDR3. Trimming took 0 bases from V and 1 from J, leaving 11 bases between them. Germline lookup yields CDR1 MNHEY and CDR2 SVGAGI. V usage is TRBV6-5 and J usage is TRBJ2-3; D is perhaps TRBD2 (6 bases). This clonotype was sampled from a young man in good health. Sequenced: blood. CDR3 coding DNA: TGTGCCAGCAGTTACTCGACCGGAGGGCGCACAGATACGCAGTATTTT. This codes for CASSYSTGGRTDTQYF.